This T cell receptor beta chain was captured in a study of blood T cell repertoires in COVID-19 (dated by TCRdb to the early 2020s). Looking at the study overall: Samples covering the acute and convalescent phases of COVID-19 were provided by collaborators in the United States, Italy and Spain. The material from the prospective study consisted of cDNA or gDNA derived from T cells, B-cell-depleted T cells, or PBMCs. Deeply sampled blood TCRbeta repertoires from subjects exposed to, actively infected with, or recovered from COVID-19 were included in the dataset. The repertoires were made available in a free public database intended to serve as a resource for research on the immune response to SARS-CoV-2. Samples were obtained from the ongoing ImmuneRACE study (first 160 participants) and from 1,200 or so subjects provided by 6 global collaborators. A de-identified subject ID, COVID-19 status, age in years and sex were almost always included in the sample metadata. Where HLA class I and class II types were available, the types were taken from metadata supplied by the sample provider, not from assay-based typing. The paper's findings and limits, for the study overall: How much clinical and demographic metadata was included differed by source and by participant, and the metadata was provided uncurated.

Collaborating institutions collected whole blood in K2EDTA tubes following their own protocols. For TCRbeta analysis, collaborator samples were shipped as frozen whole blood, as isolated PBMCs, or as DNA extracted from either sample type. Based on the germline V gene (reference sequence), the CDR1 and CDR2 sequences are SGHNT and YYREEE. Counted from cysteine to phenylalanine, this CDR3 has 15 amino acids. Only CDR3 DNA is held: 45 bases, read in frame from base 1. The V and J ends are trimmed by 4 bases and 4 bases, leaving 17 bases between them. TCRbeta CDR3 regions were amplified from genomic DNA using the immunoSEQ Assay, a bias-controlled multiplex PCR. Per the authors' processing: The number of nucleated cells in each sample was estimated by amplification of reference gene primers within the assay. Sequence reads were collapsed and filtered to measure the absolute abundance of every unique TCRbeta CDR3 rearrangement. For each sample, productive Simpson clonality was calculated as the square root of Simpson's diversity index over productive rearrangements. TCRdb retrieved this table from immuneACCESS and kept in-frame rearrangements only. Not all clones are present; in checked studies, unresolved V genes account for under half, and no reason is known for the remainder. V, J and clone size are those of that table, while D and trimming were read from the DNA. A total of 310,000 or so clones appear in this sample, about four fifths of them only once. The top ten clones comprise approximately 1.3% of the sample.

Remarks on this clone: This clone's antigen is unknown. No much larger clone exists at a distance of one base, and base qualities are not known.

The sequenced sample was peripheral blood. The TCR comes from a woman in her fifties or sixties with acute or convalescent COVID-19. This receptor chain uses TRBV5-4 and TRBJ1-1; TRBD1 is a weak D gene call, 6 bases matching. The bases read TGTGCCAGCAGCCCGAAGCAGGGGTGGGGCACTGAAGCTTTCTTT. Translated, it reads CASSPKQGWGTEAFF.